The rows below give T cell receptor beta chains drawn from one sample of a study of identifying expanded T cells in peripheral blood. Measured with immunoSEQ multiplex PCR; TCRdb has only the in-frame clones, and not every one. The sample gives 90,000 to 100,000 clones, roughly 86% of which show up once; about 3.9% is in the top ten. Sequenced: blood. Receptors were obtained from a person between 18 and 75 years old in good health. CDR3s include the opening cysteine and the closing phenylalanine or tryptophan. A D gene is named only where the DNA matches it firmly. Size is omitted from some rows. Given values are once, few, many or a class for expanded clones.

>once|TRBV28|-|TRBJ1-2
TGTGCCAGCAGTCCGGGGACTACTAACTATGGCTACACCTTC
CASSPGTTNYGYTF
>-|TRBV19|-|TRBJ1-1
TGTGCCACCAAGCGTGTTTTGAACACTGAAGCTTTCTTT
CATKRVLNTEAFF
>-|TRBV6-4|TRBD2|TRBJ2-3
TGTGCCAGCAGTGTGCGGGGGAACACAGATACGCAGTATTTT
CASSVRGNTDTQYF
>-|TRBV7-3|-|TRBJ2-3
TGTGCCAGCAGCCCCCGCGGCGCAGATACGCAGTATTTT
CASSPRGADTQYF
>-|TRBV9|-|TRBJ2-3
TGTGCCAGCAGCCCCGGGACGGATACGCAGTATTTT
CASSPGTDTQYF
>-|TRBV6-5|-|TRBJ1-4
TGTGCCAGCAACTCCGGGAGTGCAACTAATGAAAAACTGTTTTTT
CASNSGSATNEKLFF
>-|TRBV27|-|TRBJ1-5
TGTGCCGGAAGGGGATTCAATCAGCCCCAGCATTTT
CAGRGFNQPQHF
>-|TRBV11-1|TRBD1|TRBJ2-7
TGTGCCAGCAGCTTCGCCCCCGGACAGGGATCAGTCTACGAGCAGTACTTC
CASSFAPGQGSVYEQYF
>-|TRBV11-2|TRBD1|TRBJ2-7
TGTGCCAGCAGGAACCTGGACAGGGGGCCTCGGGAGCAGTACTTC
CASRNLDRGPREQYF
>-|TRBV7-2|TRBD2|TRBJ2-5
TGTGCCAGCAGCTTAGGACGGGGGGGCATGAAGACCCAGTACTTC
CASSLGRGGMKTQYF
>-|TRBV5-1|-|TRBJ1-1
TGCGCCAGCAGCTTGTCGGTAGGGAACACTGAAGCTTTCTTT
CASSLSVGNTEAFF
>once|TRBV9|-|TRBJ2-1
TGTGCCAGCAGCTCTCGTCGGAGGGACTACAATGAGCAGTTCTTC
CASSSRRRDYNEQFF
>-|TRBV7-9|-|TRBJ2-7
TGTGCCAGCAGATTAGGGGCCGACCCTTCCTACGAGCAGTACTTC
CASRLGADPSYEQYF
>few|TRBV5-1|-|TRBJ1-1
TGCGCCAGCAGCTTGTTACCGAGTATAAGGCATGAAGCTTTCTTT
CASSLLPSIRHEAFF
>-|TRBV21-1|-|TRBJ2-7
TGTGCCAGCACCGACTCCCTCACAGGGACGCGGGAGCAGTACTTC
CASTDSLTGTREQYF
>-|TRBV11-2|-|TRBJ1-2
TGTGCCAGCAGCCTTGACAGCAACTATGGCTACACCTTC
CASSLDSNYGYTF
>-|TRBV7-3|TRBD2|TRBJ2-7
TGTGCCAGCAGCTTAAGGCTAGCGGGGGAAAGCTCCTACGAGCAGTACTTC
CASSLRLAGESSYEQYF
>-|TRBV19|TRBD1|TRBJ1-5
TGTGCCAGTAGCAGAACAGGGGTTAATCAGCCCCAGCATTTT
CASSRTGVNQPQHF
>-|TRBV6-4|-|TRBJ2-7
TGTGCCAGCAGTGCCACAGGGTTCGGGGGCGACGAGCAGTACTTC
CASSATGFGGDEQYF
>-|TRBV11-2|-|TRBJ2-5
TGTGCCAGCAGCCCCTGGGCCCTCCAAGAGACCCAGTACTTC
CASSPWALQETQYF
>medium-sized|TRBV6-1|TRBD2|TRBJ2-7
TGTGCCAGCAGTGAACTAGCGGGAGGATCCTACGAGCAGTACTTC
CASSELAGGSYEQYF
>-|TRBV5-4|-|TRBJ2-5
TGTGCCAGCAGCCTCGGGAGCCGGGGAGAGACCCAGTACTTC
CASSLGSRGETQYF
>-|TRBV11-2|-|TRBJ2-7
TGTGCCAGCAGCTCCTTTTTGGGACGGACCTACGAGCAGTACTTC
CASSSFLGRTYEQYF
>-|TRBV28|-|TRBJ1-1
TGTGCCAGCAGCCCGTCGGACAGAGCGAACACTGAAGCTTTCTTT
CASSPSDRANTEAFF